One and the same sample provided the 30 T cell receptor beta chains below, sequenced in a study of cytotoxic CD8 clonotypes in ibrutinib-treated CLL. This table comes from immunoSEQ multiplex PCR, and its TCRdb copy is limited to in-frame clones, with some not included. The table includes approximately 150,000 clones, 70% to 80% detected once. Sequencing was performed on PBMCs, taken after 12 months of ibrutinib treatment. The receptor source for this set is a human donor with chronic lymphocytic leukemia.

The chain recombines TRBV19 with TRBJ2-3; 10 bases fit TRBD2. V shed 7 bases and J 7 bases; nucleotides not matched to a gene: 8. Germline assignment: CDR1 LNHDA and CDR2 SQIVND (reference sequence). The length of the CDR3 is 14 residues. This chain's CDR3 is CASTIAGGTYTQYF. Written as DNA, the CDR3 is TGTGCCAGTACCATAGCGGGGGGCACGTATACGCAGTATTTT.

V and J are TRBV7-2 and TRBJ2-5, with D hard to call. This CDR3 contains 14 residues. CDR1 is SGHTA and CDR2 is FQGNSA in the germline V gene. Trimming stripped 4 bases from V and 4 bases from J, with 13 bases between. This CDR3 reads CASSSTQRRETQYF. For the CDR3, the DNA is TGTGCCAGCAGCTCCACCCAGCGACGAGAGACCCAGTACTTC.

The CDR3, as DNA: TGTGCCAGCGAGGGGGTAACTAGCACAGATACGCAGTATTTT. Its translation: CASEGVTSTDTQYF. The chain links TRBV28 to TRBJ2-3, with D possibly matching TRBD1 (6 bases). V was cut by 8 bases and J by 0 bases, with 12 bases left in between. This CDR3 region has 14 residues. Germline assignment: CDR1 MDHEN and CDR2 SYDVKM.

This clone was seen many times. The chain recombines TRBV30 with TRBJ1-5, with D possibly matching TRBD1 (5 bases). Trimming pared 7 bases from V and 2 bases from J, leaving 12 bases between. This CDR3 has 13 amino acids. The germline V gene encodes CDR1 GTSNPN and CDR2 SVGIG (reference sequence). DNA for the CDR3: TGTGCCTCGGGGGGAAAAGGCAATCAGCCCCAGCATTTT. Its translation: CASGGKGNQPQHF.

This clone was seen only a few times. The chain couples TRBV28 to TRBJ1-4, with 7 bases lining up with TRBD1. The V gene's germline CDR1 is MDHEN and CDR2 SYDVKM. The CDR3 loop spans 15 amino acids. The V and J ends lost 4 bases and 8 bases, in that order; junction bases with no gene match: 10. For the CDR3, the DNA is TGTGCCAGCAGTTCCAGGGGGGCAGTGGGAGAAAAACTGTTTTTT. Translation: CASSSRGAVGEKLFF.

The chain recombines TRBV25-1 with TRBJ2-3, with D perhaps TRBD2 (5 bases). In germline, CDR1 is MGHDK, CDR2 SYGVNS. V shed 7 bases and J shed 6 bases, with 8 bases lying between them. CDR3 size: 11 residues. The CDR3 is CASTASDTQYF. CDR3 in DNA: TGTGCCAGCACCGCTAGCGATACGCAGTATTTT.

The chain joins TRBV7-2 to TRBJ2-7; TRBD1 is a possible D gene (5 bases). Germline V gene lookup returns CDR1 SGHTA and CDR2 FQGNSA. V was pared by 0 bases and J by 5 bases, with 11 bases between. The length of the CDR3 is 14 residues. The CDR3 loop is CASSLASTRDEQYF. CDR3 DNA: TGTGCCAGCAGCTTAGCGTCTACCAGGGACGAGCAGTACTTC.

The CDR3: CASSEVSRRAGGGEQFF. CDR3 in DNA: TGTGCCAGCAGTGAAGTATCTAGGCGGGCGGGCGGGGGTGAGCAGTTCTTC. This chain connects TRBV6-1 to TRBJ2-1, with 7 bases lining up with TRBD2. CDR1 and CDR2 (germline): MNHNS, SASEGT. V shed 1 base and J 9 bases; nucleotides not matched to a gene: 15. CDR3 size: 17 residues.

The chain has TRBV7-9 and TRBJ2-1, with a weak D call TRBD1 (5 bases). Germline CDR1 and CDR2: SEHNR and FQNEAQ (reference sequence). This CDR3 is 15 amino acids long. V was pared by 5 bases and J by 13 bases, with 24 bases between. CDR3 sequence: CASSPRVGLVRIQFF. CDR3 sequence (DNA): TGTGCCAGCAGCCCCAGGGTCGGGTTGGTGCGGATTCAGTTCTTC. Together with reference TRBV7-9 and TRBJ2-1, the CDR3 gives the full variable domain: DTGVSQNPRHKITKRGQNVTFRCDPISEHNRLYWYRQTLGQGPEFLTYFQNEAQLEKSRLLSDRFSAERPKGSFSTLEIQRTEQGDSAMYLCASSPRVGLVRIQFFGPGTRLTVL.

V usage is TRBV7-2 and J usage is TRBJ2-5, with TRBD2 matching over 8 bases. The CDR3 loop spans 16 amino acids. The J segment lost 5 bases and the V segment lost 0 bases, leaving 8 bases of the junction unmatched. Germline V gives CDR1 SGHTA, CDR2 FQGNSA. In DNA form, the CDR3 reads TGTGCCAGCAGCTTAGCGGCAGCGGGAGTTGGGGAGACCCAGTACTTC. Its protein product is CASSLAAAGVGETQYF. The entire variable domain, with the rest obtained from reference TRBV7-2 and TRBJ2-5, is as follows: GAGVSQSPSNKVTEKGKDVELRCDPISGHTALYWYRQSLGQGLEFLIYFQGNSAPDKSGLPSDRFSAERTGGSVSTLTIQRTQQEDSAVYLCASSLAAAGVGETQYFGPGTRLLVL.

V and J are TRBV7-3 and TRBJ2-7, with 12 bases aligning to TRBD1. Trimming at V came to 5 bases and at J to 7 bases, leaving 9 bases not matched to a gene. Per germline, CDR1 SGHTA and CDR2 FQGTGA. The CDR3 runs to 15 residues. CDR3 in DNA: TGTGCCAGCAGCCCAGGGACAGGGGGCAGACAGGAGCAGTACTTC. Encoded protein: CASSPGTGGRQEQYF.

The V and J genes are TRBV9 and TRBJ1-2; D remains ambiguous. The V gene lost 0 bases and the J gene lost 1 base, with 7 bases spanning the gap. CDR1 SGDLS and CDR2 YYNGEE come from the germline V gene. The length of the CDR3 is 14 residues. CDR3 bases: TGTGCCAGCAGCGTAGTAGACCGTAACTATGGCTACACCTTC. Its translation is CASSVVDRNYGYTF. The variable domain in full, completed from reference TRBV9 and TRBJ1-2, reads DSGVTQTPKHLITATGQRVTLRCSPRSGDLSVYWYQQSLDQGLQFLIQYYNGEERAKGNILERFSAQQFPDLHSELNLSSLELGDSALYFCASSVVDRNYGYTFGSGTRLTVV.

The chain has TRBV4-2 and TRBJ1-1, with 9 bases fitting TRBD1. This CDR3 spans 19 amino acids. Germline V CDR1 and CDR2: LGHNA, YNFKEQ. Germline trimming cut 0 bases from V and 5 bases from J; bases unmatched to any gene: 16. The CDR3 spells CASSQDGLAVQGAGTEAFF. The CDR3 DNA reads as TGTGCCAGCAGCCAAGACGGGCTCGCCGTACAGGGGGCCGGGACTGAAGCTTTCTTT.

V usage is TRBV7-8 and J usage is TRBJ2-2; TRBD2 aligns across 11 bases. The CDR3 loop spans 16 amino acids. Germline assignment: CDR1 SGHVS and CDR2 FQNEAQ. V dropped 4 bases and J dropped 5; count of bases not matched to a gene: 6. CDR3 sequence: CASSSLRLAGTGELFF. The CDR3 nucleotides read TGTGCCAGCAGCTCCCTAAGACTAGCGGGAACCGGGGAGCTGTTTTTT.

This chain connects TRBV7-3 to TRBJ2-1; 14 positions agree with TRBD2. V shed 6 bases, J shed 7 bases, and the junction held 5 bases outside the gene matches. The V gene's germline CDR1 is SGHTA and CDR2 FQGTGA. This CDR3 has 15 residues. The DNA for the CDR3 is TGTGCCAGCAGTCCGGGACTAGCGGGAGAGAATGAGCAGTTCTTC. Residues: CASSPGLAGENEQFF.

The V call is TRBV12-5, the J call TRBJ1-1; TRBD1 matches at 9 bases. The CDR3 consists of 17 residues. The V and J ends lost 2 bases and 6 bases, in that order; junction bases with no gene match: 13. Germline loops: CDR1 LGHNT, CDR2 FRNRAP. CDR3 sequence reads: CASGLLPNRGRRAEAFF. The CDR3 bases are TGTGCTAGTGGTTTGTTACCGAACAGGGGGCGACGAGCTGAAGCTTTCTTT.

The chain uses TRBV27 and TRBJ2-7, with 10 bases aligning to TRBD2. The CDR3 loop spans 19 amino acids. The germline V gene has CDR1 MNHEY and CDR2 SMNVEV (reference sequence). Losses at the gene ends were 0 bases for V and 3 bases for J; bases not matched to a gene: 14. CDR3 loop: CASSLSGGLAGAPFYEQYF. The CDR3 DNA follows: TGTGCCAGCAGTTTATCTGGGGGGCTAGCGGGGGCCCCGTTCTACGAGCAGTACTTC.

This chain uses TRBV9 with TRBJ1-2; 9 nucleotides match TRBD1. J gave up 6 bases and V 5 bases, and 8 bases lay outside the gene matches. CDR3 size: 14 residues. Germline CDR1 and CDR2: SGDLS and YYNGEE. This CDR3 reads CASRNSGTGHGYTF. CDR3 DNA: TGTGCCAGCAGGAACTCCGGGACAGGGCATGGCTACACCTTC.

This clone was seen once. The chain recombines TRBV11-2 with TRBJ1-2; unclear D gene. V lost 0 bases, J lost 7 bases, and 6 bases lay in between. Germline assignment: CDR1 SGHAT and CDR2 FQNNGV. This CDR3 region has 12 residues. CDR3 in DNA: TGTGCCAGCAGCTTAGATTGGGTTGGCTACACCTTC. Its protein is CASSLDWVGYTF.

J is TRBJ1-3 and V is TRBV29-1; D is unclear. V was shortened by 4 bases and J by 1 base, with 8 bases between the two germline ends. The germline V gene has CDR1 SQVTM and CDR2 ANQGSEA. The CDR3 is 13 residues long. CDR3 sequence: CSVAPGSGNTIYF. DNA of the CDR3: TGCAGCGTTGCCCCCGGGTCTGGAAACACCATATATTTT.

The chain combines TRBV7-9 with TRBJ2-1, with 11 bases fitting TRBD2. Unmatched junction bases numbered 6, after V lost 6 bases and J lost 2 bases. Germline CDR1 SEHNR, CDR2 FQNEAQ (reference sequence). CDR3 length: 16 amino acids. CDR3 region: CASSRLAGSTYNEQFF. The CDR3 nucleotides are TGTGCCAGCAGTCGACTAGCGGGATCTACCTACAATGAGCAGTTCTTC.

The chain employs TRBV9 and TRBJ1-2; perhaps TRBD1 as D (5 bases). This CDR3 is built from 14 residues. With 2 bases removed from V and 3 bases from J, the gap between germline ends came to 11 bases. Germline values: CDR1 SGDLS, CDR2 YYNGEE. CDR3 nucleotide sequence: TGTGCCAGCAGCGTTCTAGGGGCGGACTATGGCTACACCTTC. Encoded protein: CASSVLGADYGYTF.

The rearrangement uses TRBV10-2 and TRBJ2-2, with TRBD1 as a possible D gene (6 bases). Germline V gives CDR1 WSHSY, CDR2 SAAADI. The germline V and J ends were trimmed by 7 bases and 5 bases, with 17 bases remaining between them. CDR3 length equals 15 residues. CDR3 bases: TGCGCCAGCACGGGCGTACTAACAGGGACCGGGGAGCTGTTTTTT. Amino acid sequence: CASTGVLTGTGELFF.

The chain combines TRBV7-2 with TRBJ2-1, with 8 positions matching TRBD1. Germline V gene data show CDR1 as SGHTA and CDR2 as FQGNSA. CDR3 length equals 15 residues. V lost 5 bases and J lost 6; bases outside the gene matches: 9. The CDR3 sequence is CASSVQGAISNEQFF. The CDR3 coding sequence is TGTGCCAGCAGCGTTCAGGGGGCTATCTCCAATGAGCAGTTCTTC.

V gene TRBV7-2 combines with J gene TRBJ1-2, with D possibly TRBD1 on 6 matching bases. CDR3 length: 15 amino acids. Germline lookup yields CDR1 SGHTA and CDR2 FQGNSA. Trimming stripped 6 bases from V and 5 bases from J, with 19 bases between. CDR3 amino acids: CASSSGTRLFYGYTF. DNA of the CDR3: TGTGCCAGCAGTTCCGGGACAAGATTATTTTATGGCTACACCTTC.

This clone was observed a handful of times. The rearrangement joins TRBV2 to TRBJ2-1; 7 bases are shared with TRBD2. CDR3 size: 13 residues. V trimming: 4 bases; J trimming: 11 bases; junction bases outside the gene matches: 8. The germline gives CDR1 SNHLY, CDR2 FYNNEI. The DNA of the CDR3 is TGTGCCAGCAGTGTGGAGAGCGGGGATAAGCAGTTCTTC. It codes for CASSVESGDKQFF. The full variable domain, its missing parts supplied by reference TRBV2 and TRBJ2-1, is EPEVTQTPSHQVTQMGQEVILRCVPISNHLYFYWYRQILGQKVEFLVSFYNNEISEKSEIFDDQFSVERPDGSNFTLKIRSTKLEDSAMYFCASSVESGDKQFFGPGTRLTVL.

A remark on this clone: An end of the junction differs from the germline gene, which may be a read error. This CDR3 is also generated by other DNA sequences in the sample. The V and J genes are TRBV7-9 and TRBJ2-1, with D possibly matching TRBD2 (5 bases). Germline assignment: CDR1 SEHNR and CDR2 FQNEAQ (reference sequence). This CDR3 has 15 residues. The CDR3 nucleotides are TGTGCCAGTAGCTTAGGAGGATCTGGGAATATGAGGGAGTTCTTC. Residues: CASSLGGSGNMREFF.

This sequence joins TRBV19 and TRBJ2-6; D uncertain. Deletions cut 3 bases from V and 0 bases from J, with 9 bases between. CDR1 and CDR2 (germline): LNHDA, SQIVND (reference sequence). The CDR3 is 16 residues long. The CDR3 reads CASSMERSSGANVLTF. The CDR3 DNA reads as TGTGCCAGTAGTATGGAGAGAAGCTCTGGGGCCAACGTCCTGACTTTC.

The rearrangement joins TRBV28 to TRBJ2-1, with D possibly matching TRBD2 (6 bases). CDR3 length: 15 amino acids. Trimming removed 3 bases at V and 4 bases at J, with 13 bases between. Germline CDR1 MDHEN, CDR2 SYDVKM. CDR3 loop: CASSLKGREYNEQFF. In DNA form, the CDR3 reads TGTGCCAGCAGTTTGAAGGGTCGGGAGTACAATGAGCAGTTCTTC.

This chain links TRBV5-1 with TRBJ2-7, with 10 bases aligning to TRBD2. The CDR3 runs 14 residues. The V segment lost 0 bases and the J segment 5 bases; nucleotides outside the gene matches: 2. Germline V lookup: CDR1 SGHRS, CDR2 YFSETQ. The CDR3 nucleotides read TGCGCCAGCAGCTTGGCTAGCGGGGGAGACGAGCAGTACTTC. Protein product: CASSLASGGDEQYF.